This T cell receptor (beta chain) derives from a study of neurological immune-mediated disorders. Regarding the study as a whole: When repertoires were grouped phylogenetically, those of 18 of 34 multiple sclerosis patients fell into one related-CDR3 cluster, a possible signature.

MiXCR, run by TCRdb on the 5' RACE reads, gives a single entry per CDR3 protein. The profile shows about 29,000 distinct CDR3 sequences, around 3.2% of them singletons. This clonotype has ten or more counts. Its antigen is not known. Germline-derived CDR1 and CDR2 are DFQATT and SNEGSKA (reference sequence). CDR3 size: 15 residues. Trimming shortened V by 1 base and J by 0 bases, and 10 bases separated the two germline ends. This chain connects TRBV20-1 to TRBJ2-1; D uncertain. The receptor comes from a woman aged 25 to 39 with multiple sclerosis. The specimen was PBMCs. The CDR3 protein is CSARAETSSYNEQFF. CDR3 DNA: TGCAGTGCTAGAGCCGAGACTTCCTCCTACAATGAGCAGTTCTTC.